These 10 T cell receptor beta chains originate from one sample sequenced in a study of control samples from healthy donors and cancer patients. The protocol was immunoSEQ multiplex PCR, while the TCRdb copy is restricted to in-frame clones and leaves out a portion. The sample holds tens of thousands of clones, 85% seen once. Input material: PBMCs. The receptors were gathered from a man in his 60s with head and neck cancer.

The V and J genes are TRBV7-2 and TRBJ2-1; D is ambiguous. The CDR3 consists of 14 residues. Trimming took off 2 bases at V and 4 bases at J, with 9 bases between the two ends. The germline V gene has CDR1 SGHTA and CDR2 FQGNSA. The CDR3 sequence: CASSLILGYNEQFF. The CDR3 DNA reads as TGTGCCAGCAGCTTAATCCTAGGTTACAATGAGCAGTTCTTC.

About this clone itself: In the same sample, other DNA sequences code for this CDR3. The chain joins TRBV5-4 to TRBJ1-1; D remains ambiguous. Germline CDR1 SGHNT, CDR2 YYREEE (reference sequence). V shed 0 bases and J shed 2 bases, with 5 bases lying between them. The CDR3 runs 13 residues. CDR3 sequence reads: CASSLGGNTEAFF. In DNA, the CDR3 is TGTGCCAGCAGCTTGGGAGGTAACACTGAAGCTTTCTTT. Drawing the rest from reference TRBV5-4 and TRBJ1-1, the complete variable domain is ETGVTQSPTHLIKTRGQQVTLRCSSQSGHNTVSWYQQALGQGPQFIFQYYREEENGRGNFPPRFSGLQFPNYSSELNVNALELDDSALYLCASSLGGNTEAFFGQGTRLTVV.

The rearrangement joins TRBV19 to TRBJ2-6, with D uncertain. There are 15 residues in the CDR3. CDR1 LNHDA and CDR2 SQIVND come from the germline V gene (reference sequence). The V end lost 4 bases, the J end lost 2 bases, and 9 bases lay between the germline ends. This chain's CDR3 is CASSREVAGANVLTF. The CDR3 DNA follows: TGTGCCAGTAGTAGAGAAGTAGCTGGGGCCAACGTCCTGACTTTC.

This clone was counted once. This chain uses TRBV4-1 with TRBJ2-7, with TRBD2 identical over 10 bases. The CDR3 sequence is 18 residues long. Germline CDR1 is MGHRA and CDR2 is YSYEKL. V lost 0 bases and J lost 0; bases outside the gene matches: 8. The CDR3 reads CASSQEGPTSGRSYEQYF. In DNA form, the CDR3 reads TGCGCCAGCAGCCAAGAAGGACCGACTAGCGGGCGCTCCTACGAGCAGTACTTC.

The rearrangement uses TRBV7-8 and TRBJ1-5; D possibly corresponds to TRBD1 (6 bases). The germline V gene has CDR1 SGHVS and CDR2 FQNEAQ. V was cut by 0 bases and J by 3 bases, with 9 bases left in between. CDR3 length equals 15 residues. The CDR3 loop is CASSLAVGANQPQHF. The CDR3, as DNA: TGTGCCAGCAGCTTAGCGGTGGGGGCCAATCAGCCCCAGCATTTT.

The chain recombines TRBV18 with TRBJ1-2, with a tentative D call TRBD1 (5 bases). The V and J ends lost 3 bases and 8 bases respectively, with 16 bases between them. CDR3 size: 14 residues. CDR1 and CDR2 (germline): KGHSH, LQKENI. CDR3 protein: CASSPQGIQDGYTF. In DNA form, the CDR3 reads TGTGCCAGCTCACCGCAGGGAATCCAAGACGGCTACACCTTC.

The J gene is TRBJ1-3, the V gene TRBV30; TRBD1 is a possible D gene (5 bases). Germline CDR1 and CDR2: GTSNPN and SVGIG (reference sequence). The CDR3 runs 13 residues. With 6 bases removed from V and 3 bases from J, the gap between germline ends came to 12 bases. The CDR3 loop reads CACPGGGGNTIYF. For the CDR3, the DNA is TGTGCCTGCCCTGGGGGGGGTGGAAACACCATATATTTT.

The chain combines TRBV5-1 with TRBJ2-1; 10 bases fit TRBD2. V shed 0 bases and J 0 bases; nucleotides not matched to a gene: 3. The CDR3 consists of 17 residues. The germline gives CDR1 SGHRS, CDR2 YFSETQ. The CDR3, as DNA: TGCGCCAGCAGCTTGGCCGCTAGCGGGGGCTCCTACAATGAGCAGTTCTTC. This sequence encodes CASSLAASGGSYNEQFF.

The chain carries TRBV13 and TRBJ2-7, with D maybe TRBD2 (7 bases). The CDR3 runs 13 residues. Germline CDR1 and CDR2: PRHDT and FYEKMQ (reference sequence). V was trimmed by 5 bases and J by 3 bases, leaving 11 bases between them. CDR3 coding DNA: TGTGCCAGCAGCGGCGGGGGCAGCTACGAGCAGTACGTC. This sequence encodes CASSGGGSYEQYV.

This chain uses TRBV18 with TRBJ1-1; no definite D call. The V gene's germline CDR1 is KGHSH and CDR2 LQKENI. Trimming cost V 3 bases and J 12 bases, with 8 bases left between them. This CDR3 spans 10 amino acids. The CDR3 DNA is TGTGCCAGCTCACCGGGAGAAACTTTCTTT. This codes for CASSPGETFF.